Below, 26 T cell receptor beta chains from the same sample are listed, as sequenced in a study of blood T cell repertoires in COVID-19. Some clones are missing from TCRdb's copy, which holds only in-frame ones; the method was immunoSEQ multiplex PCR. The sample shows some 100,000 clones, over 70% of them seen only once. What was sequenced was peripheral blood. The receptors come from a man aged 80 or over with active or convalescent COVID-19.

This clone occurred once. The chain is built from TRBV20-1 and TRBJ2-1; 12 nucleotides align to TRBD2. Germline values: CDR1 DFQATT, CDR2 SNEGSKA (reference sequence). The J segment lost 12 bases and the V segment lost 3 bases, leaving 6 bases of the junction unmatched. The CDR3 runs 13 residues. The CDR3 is CSASLLAGGPQFF. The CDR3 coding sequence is TGCAGTGCTAGTCTACTAGCGGGGGGCCCGCAGTTCTTC.

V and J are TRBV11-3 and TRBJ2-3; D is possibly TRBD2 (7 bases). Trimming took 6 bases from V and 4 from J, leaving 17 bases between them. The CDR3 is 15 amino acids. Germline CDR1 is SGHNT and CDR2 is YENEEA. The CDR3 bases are TGTGCCAGCAGTCCACGGGGGGCTGGGGCAGATACGCAGTATTTT. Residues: CASSPRGAGADTQYF.

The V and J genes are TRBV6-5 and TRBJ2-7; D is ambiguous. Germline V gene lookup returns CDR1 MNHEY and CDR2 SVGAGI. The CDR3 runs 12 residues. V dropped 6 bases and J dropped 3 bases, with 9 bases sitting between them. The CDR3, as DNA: TGTGCCAGCAGGGTTAGTTACTACGAGCAGTACTTC. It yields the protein CASRVSYYEQYF.

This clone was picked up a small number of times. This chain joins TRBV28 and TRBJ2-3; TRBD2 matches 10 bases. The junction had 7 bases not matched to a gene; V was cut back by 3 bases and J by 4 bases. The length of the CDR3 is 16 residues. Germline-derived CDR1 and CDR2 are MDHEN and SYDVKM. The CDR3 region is CASSFLSGGAADTQYF. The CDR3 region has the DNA TGTGCCAGCAGTTTTTTGAGCGGGGGGGCGGCAGATACGCAGTATTTT.

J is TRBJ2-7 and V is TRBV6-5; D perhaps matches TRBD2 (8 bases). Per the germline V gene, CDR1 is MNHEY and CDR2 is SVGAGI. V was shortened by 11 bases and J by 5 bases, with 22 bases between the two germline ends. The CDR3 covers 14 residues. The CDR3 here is CAAGGRGYTNEQYF. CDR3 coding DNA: TGTGCCGCGGGGGGCAGGGGGTATACCAACGAGCAGTACTTC.

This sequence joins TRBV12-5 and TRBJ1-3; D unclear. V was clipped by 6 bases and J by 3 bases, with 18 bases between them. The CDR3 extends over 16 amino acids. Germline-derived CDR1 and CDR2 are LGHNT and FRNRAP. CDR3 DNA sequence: TGTGCTAGTGGCTTAGACACTCGGCCGCGTGGAAACACCATATATTTT. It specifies CASGLDTRPRGNTIYF.

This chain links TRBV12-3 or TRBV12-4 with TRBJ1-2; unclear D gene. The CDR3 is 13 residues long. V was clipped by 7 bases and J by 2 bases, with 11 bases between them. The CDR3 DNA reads TGTGCCAGCACTTGGACGGGGAACTATGGCTACACCTTC. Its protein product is CASTWTGNYGYTF.

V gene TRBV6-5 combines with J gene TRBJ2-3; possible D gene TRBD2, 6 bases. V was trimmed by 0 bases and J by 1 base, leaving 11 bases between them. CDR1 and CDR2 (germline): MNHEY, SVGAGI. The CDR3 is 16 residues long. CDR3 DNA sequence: TGTGCCAGCAGTTACTCGACGGGGGTGCGCACAGATACGCAGTATTTT. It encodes CASSYSTGVRTDTQYF.

The chain's CDR3 is CASSPLTGGAYNEQFF. DNA of the CDR3: TGCGCCAGCAGCCCCCTGACAGGGGGCGCCTACAATGAGCAGTTCTTC. This chain connects TRBV5-1 to TRBJ2-1; 10 bases match TRBD1. The ends lost 4 bases at V and 2 bases at J; junction bases unmatched: 6. The CDR3 runs 16 residues. Germline V gives CDR1 SGHRS, CDR2 YFSETQ.

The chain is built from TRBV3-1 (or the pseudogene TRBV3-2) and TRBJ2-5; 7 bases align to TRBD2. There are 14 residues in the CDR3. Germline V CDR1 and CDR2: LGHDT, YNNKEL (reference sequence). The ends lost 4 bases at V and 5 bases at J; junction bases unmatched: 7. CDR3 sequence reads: CASSRGLVRETQYF. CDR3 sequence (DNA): TGTGCCAGCAGCCGCGGACTAGTTCGGGAGACCCAGTACTTC.

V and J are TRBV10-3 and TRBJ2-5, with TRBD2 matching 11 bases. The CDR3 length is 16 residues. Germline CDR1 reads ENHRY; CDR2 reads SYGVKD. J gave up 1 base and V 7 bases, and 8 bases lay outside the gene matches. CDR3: CAIKGLAGGPQETQYF. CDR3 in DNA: TGTGCCATCAAAGGTCTAGCGGGGGGCCCCCAAGAGACCCAGTACTTC.

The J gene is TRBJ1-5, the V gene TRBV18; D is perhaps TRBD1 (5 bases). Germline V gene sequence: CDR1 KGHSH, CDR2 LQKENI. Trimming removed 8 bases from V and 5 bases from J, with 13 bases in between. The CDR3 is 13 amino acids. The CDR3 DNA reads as TGTGCCAGCACCACCGGGGGGGATCAGCCCCAGCATTTT. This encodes CASTTGGDQPQHF.

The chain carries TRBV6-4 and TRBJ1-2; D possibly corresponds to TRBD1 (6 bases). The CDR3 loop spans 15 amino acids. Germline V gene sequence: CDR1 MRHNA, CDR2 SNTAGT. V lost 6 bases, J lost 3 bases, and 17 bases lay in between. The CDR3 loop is CASRHLGQKHYGYTF. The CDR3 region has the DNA TGTGCCAGCAGACACCTAGGACAGAAACACTATGGCTACACCTTC.

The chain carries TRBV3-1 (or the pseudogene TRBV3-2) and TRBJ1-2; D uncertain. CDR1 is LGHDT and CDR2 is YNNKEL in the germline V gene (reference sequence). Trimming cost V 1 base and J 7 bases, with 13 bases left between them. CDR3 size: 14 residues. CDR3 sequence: CASSQAAGSGGYTF. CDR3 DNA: TGTGCCAGCAGCCAAGCCGCAGGCAGCGGTGGCTACACCTTC.

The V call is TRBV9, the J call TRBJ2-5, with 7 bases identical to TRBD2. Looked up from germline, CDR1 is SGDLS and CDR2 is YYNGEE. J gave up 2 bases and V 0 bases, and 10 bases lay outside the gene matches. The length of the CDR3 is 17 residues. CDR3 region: CASSVGRLAQPQETQYF. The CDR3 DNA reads TGTGCCAGCAGCGTAGGCAGACTAGCTCAGCCTCAAGAGACCCAGTACTTC.

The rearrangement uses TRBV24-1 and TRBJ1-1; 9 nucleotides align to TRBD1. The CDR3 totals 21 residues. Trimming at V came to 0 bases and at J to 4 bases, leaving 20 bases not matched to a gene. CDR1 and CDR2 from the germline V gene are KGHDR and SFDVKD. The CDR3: CATSDLDRGLVATGGGTEAFF. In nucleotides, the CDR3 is TGTGCCACCAGTGATTTGGACAGGGGGTTAGTTGCGACCGGGGGTGGCACTGAAGCTTTCTTT.

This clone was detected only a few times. The CDR3 sequence: CASSLAPPGEGSPLHF. In DNA, the CDR3 is TGCGCCAGCAGCTTGGCCCCGCCAGGGGAGGGTTCACCCCTCCACTTT. V and J are TRBV5-1 and TRBJ1-6; D might be TRBD1 (6 bases). The germline V and J ends were trimmed by 0 bases and 9 bases, with 16 bases remaining between them. Germline V gene sequence: CDR1 SGHRS, CDR2 YFSETQ. The CDR3 has 16 amino acids.

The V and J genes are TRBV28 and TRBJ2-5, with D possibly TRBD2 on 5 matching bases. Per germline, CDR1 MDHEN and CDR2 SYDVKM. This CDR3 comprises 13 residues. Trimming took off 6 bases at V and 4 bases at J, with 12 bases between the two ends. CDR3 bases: TGTGCCAGCAGAAGAGGGCCAGTAGAGACCCAGTACTTC. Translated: CASRRGPVETQYF.

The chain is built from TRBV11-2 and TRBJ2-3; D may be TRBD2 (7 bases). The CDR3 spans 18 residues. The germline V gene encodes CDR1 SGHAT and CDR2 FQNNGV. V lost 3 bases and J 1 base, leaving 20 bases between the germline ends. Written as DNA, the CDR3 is TGTGCCAGCAGCTTCCTAAGGGGGGGCGCCGGGGGCACAGATACGCAGTATTTT. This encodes CASSFLRGGAGGTDTQYF.

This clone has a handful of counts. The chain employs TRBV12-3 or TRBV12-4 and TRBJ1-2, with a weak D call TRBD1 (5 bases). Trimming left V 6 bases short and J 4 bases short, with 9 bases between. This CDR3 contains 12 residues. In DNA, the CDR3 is TGTGCCAGCAGGTGGGGGGGCTATGGCTACACCTTC. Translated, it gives CASRWGGYGYTF.

The CDR3 region has the DNA TGTGCCAGCAGTACGACAGTACAGGGGGCTTTCTTT. Amino acids: CASSTTVQGAFF. V gene TRBV28 combines with J gene TRBJ1-1; 7 positions agree with TRBD1. The CDR3 is made up of 12 amino acids. CDR1 is MDHEN, CDR2 SYDVKM, per germline. After removal of 5 bases from V and 11 bases from J, the junction contained 8 bases not matched to a gene.

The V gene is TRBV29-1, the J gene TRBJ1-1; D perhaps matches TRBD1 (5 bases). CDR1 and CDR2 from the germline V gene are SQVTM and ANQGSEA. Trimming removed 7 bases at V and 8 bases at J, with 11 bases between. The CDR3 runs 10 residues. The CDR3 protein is CSADSGEAFF. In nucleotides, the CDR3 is TGCAGCGCTGACTCAGGGGAAGCTTTCTTT.

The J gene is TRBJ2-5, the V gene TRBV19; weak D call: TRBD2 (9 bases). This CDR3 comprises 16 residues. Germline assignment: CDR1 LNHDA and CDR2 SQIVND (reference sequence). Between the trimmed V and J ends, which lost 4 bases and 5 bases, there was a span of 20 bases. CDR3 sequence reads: CASSTTLAGDRETQYF. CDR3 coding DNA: TGTGCCAGTAGTACCACTTTAGCGGGGGACAGGGAGACCCAGTACTTC.

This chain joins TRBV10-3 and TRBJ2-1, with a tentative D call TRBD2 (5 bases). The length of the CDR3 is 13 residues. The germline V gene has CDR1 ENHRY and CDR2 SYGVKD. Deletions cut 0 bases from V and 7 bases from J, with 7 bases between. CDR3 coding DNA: TGTGCCATCAGTGAGTCTCGGGAAAATGAGCAGTTCTTC. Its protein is CAISESRENEQFF.

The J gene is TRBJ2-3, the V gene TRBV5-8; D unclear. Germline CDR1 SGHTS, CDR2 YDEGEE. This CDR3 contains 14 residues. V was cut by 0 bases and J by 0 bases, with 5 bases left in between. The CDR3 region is CASSLGASTDTQYF. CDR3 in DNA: TGTGCCAGCAGCTTGGGGGCCAGCACAGATACGCAGTATTTT.

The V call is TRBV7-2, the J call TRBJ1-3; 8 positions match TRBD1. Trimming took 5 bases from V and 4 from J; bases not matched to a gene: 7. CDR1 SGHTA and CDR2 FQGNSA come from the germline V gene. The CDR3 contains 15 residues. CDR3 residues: CASSPRTGSGNTIYF. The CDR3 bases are TGTGCCAGCAGCCCACGGACAGGGTCGGGAAACACCATATATTTT.